The 18 T cell receptor beta chains given below trace back to one sample, sequenced in a study of blood T cells in healthy people across ages. With a J-beta primer mix and a sample-barcoded 5' primer, a second PCR ran about 6 to 11 cycles. Using its own MiXCR run on the 5' RACE reads, TCRdb lists one record per CDR3 protein. The sample has about 940,000 distinct CDR3 sequences; about 48% are singletons. The material sequenced was blood. These receptors were collected from a man aged 30 to 39 in good health.

The rearrangement joins TRBV28 to TRBJ1-2; TRBD1 aligns across 7 bases. This CDR3 has 11 residues. Germline CDR1 reads MDHEN; CDR2 reads SYDVKM. CDR3 residues: CAVGTDYGYTF. The DNA for the CDR3 is TGTGCGGTTGGGACAGACTATGGCTACACCTTC.

This clonotype was counted only a few times. J is TRBJ2-5 and V is TRBV27, with 8 bases identical to TRBD2. The J call may be faulty, since TRBJ2-7 better matches the DNA end. CDR3 size: 13 residues. From germline, CDR1 is MNHEY and CDR2 SMNVEV (reference sequence). CDR3 in DNA: TGTGCCAGCAGCCACGGGGGGGAATTCGAGCAGTACTTC. As protein: CASSHGGEFEQYF.

This clonotype has at least ten counts. The V and J genes are TRBV20-1 and TRBJ1-2; no definite D call. V dropped 7 bases and J dropped 8 bases, with 14 bases sitting between them. CDR3 size: 11 residues. The germline V gene encodes CDR1 DFQATT and CDR2 SNEGSKA (reference sequence). Here the CDR3 DNA reads TGCAGTGTGGATGCCGCGGGGGGCTACACCTTC. Translating it yields CSVDAAGGYTF.

V usage is TRBV6-2 or TRBV6-3 and J usage is TRBJ1-1, with TRBD1 identical over 7 bases. Germline trimming cut 4 bases from V and 0 bases from J; bases unmatched to any gene: 8. This CDR3 has 16 amino acids. In germline, CDR1 is MNHEY, CDR2 SVGEGT. The CDR3: CASSCEIQGLNTEAFF. Written as DNA, the CDR3 is TGTGCCAGCAGTTGCGAGATACAGGGGTTGAACACTGAAGCTTTCTTT.

In this sample, this clonotype turned up many times. The chain combines TRBV5-1 with TRBJ2-3; 8 nucleotides match TRBD1. V trimming: 1 base; J trimming: 2 bases; junction bases outside the gene matches: 3. This CDR3 region has 15 residues. CDR1 and CDR2 from the germline V gene are SGHRS and YFSETQ. The CDR3 region has the DNA TGCGCCAGCAGCTTGCAGGGGGCGCACACAGATACGCAGTATTTT. The encoded protein is CASSLQGAHTDTQYF.

V usage is TRBV5-1 and J usage is TRBJ2-3; D remains ambiguous. V was trimmed by 2 bases and J by 8 bases, leaving 24 bases between them. Germline V lookup: CDR1 SGHRS, CDR2 YFSETQ. The CDR3 is made up of 17 amino acids. Here the CDR3 DNA reads TGCGCCAGCAGCTTTAATGGGAATGAGTTAGTAGAGGTTACGCAGTATTTT. Amino acids: CASSFNGNELVEVTQYF.

The V call is TRBV5-1, the J call TRBJ2-5; D gene ambiguous. The CDR3 has 12 residues. V was clipped by 4 bases and J by 3 bases, with 7 bases between them. Germline V gives CDR1 SGHRS, CDR2 YFSETQ. The DNA for the CDR3 is TGCGCCAGCAGCCTGTACGAAGAGACCCAGTACTTC. As protein: CASSLYEETQYF.

The chain employs TRBV12-3 or TRBV12-4 and TRBJ1-1, with unresolved D. The CDR3 runs to 14 residues. V was clipped by 6 bases and J by 5 bases, with 16 bases between them. The CDR3: CASSLNDLGTEAFF. The CDR3 nucleotides are TGTGCCAGCAGCCTAAACGACCTGGGGACTGAAGCTTTCTTT.

V gene TRBV10-3 combines with J gene TRBJ1-2; no clear D gene. The CDR3 consists of 14 residues. The germline V gene has CDR1 ENHRY and CDR2 SYGVKD. V lost 6 bases, J lost 4 bases, and 15 bases lay in between. The CDR3 coding sequence is TGTGCCATCAGGGGTTCATCTGGTATCTATGGCTACACCTTC. Its protein is CAIRGSSGIYGYTF.

This chain joins TRBV4-1 and TRBJ1-3; D is uncertain. The germline CDR1 and CDR2 sequences are MGHRA and YSYEKL. This CDR3 contains 15 residues. Trimming took 1 base from V and 1 from J, leaving 8 bases between them. DNA of the CDR3: TGCGCCAGCAGCCAAGCGAAGGGATCTGGAAACACCATATATTTT. It encodes CASSQAKGSGNTIYF.

The J gene is TRBJ1-5, the V gene TRBV7-6; 8 bases map to TRBD1. This CDR3 comprises 15 residues. The trim removed 0 bases at V and 11 bases at J, leaving 9 bases unmatched. Germline V gene lookup returns CDR1 SGHVS and CDR2 FNYEAQ. The CDR3 loop reads CASSLATGGQGAQHF. CDR3 in DNA: TGTGCCAGCAGCTTAGCCACAGGGGGGCAAGGGGCCCAGCATTTT.

The J gene is TRBJ1-4, the V gene TRBV4-3, with D possibly being TRBD1 (5 bases). Germline lookup yields CDR1 LGHNA and CDR2 YSLEER. Trimming removed 5 bases at V and 8 bases at J, with 18 bases between. The CDR3 has 15 amino acids. Here the CDR3 reads CASSEGSGSLEKLFF. In DNA, the CDR3 is TGCGCCAGCAGCGAAGGGTCAGGGAGTCTGGAAAAACTGTTTTTT.

The rearrangement joins TRBV7-9 to TRBJ2-1; TRBD2 is a possible D gene (6 bases). This CDR3 spans 16 amino acids. V was trimmed by 4 bases and J by 5 bases, leaving 18 bases between them. Per germline, CDR1 SEHNR and CDR2 FQNEAQ (reference sequence). CDR3 nucleotide sequence: TGTGCCAGCAGCTCGACTCCGGGTGGGGGGAACAATGAGCAGTTCTTC. As protein: CASSSTPGGGNNEQFF.

This chain links TRBV6-5 with TRBJ2-1, with D uncertain. The CDR3 consists of 13 residues. The germline CDR1 and CDR2 sequences are MNHEY and SVGAGI. V lost 10 bases and J 9 bases, leaving 19 bases between the germline ends. CDR3 region: CATAEGNVPEQFF. The CDR3 DNA reads TGTGCCACCGCCGAAGGGAACGTTCCTGAGCAGTTCTTC.

The chain employs TRBV24-1 and TRBJ2-3; 11 bases are shared with TRBD1. From germline, CDR1 is KGHDR and CDR2 SFDVKD. Losses at the gene ends were 4 bases for V and 2 bases for J; bases not matched to a gene: 4. CDR3 length equals 16 residues. CDR3: CATSDRDRGATDTQYF. CDR3 coding DNA: TGTGCCACCAGTGACCGGGACAGGGGGGCCACAGATACGCAGTATTTT.

DNA of the CDR3: TGTGCCATCAGTGATGAGATTTTAGGAAACATTCAGTACTTC. The encoded protein is CAISDEILGNIQYF. This chain uses TRBV10-3 with TRBJ2-4; no clear D. In germline, CDR1 is ENHRY, CDR2 SYGVKD. The V gene lost 3 bases and the J gene lost 6 bases, with 12 bases spanning the gap. The CDR3 loop spans 14 amino acids.

The chain couples TRBV27 to TRBJ2-3; 11 positions agree with TRBD2. The CDR3 is 17 residues long. V shed 3 bases and J 6 bases; nucleotides not matched to a gene: 11. The germline V gene encodes CDR1 MNHEY and CDR2 SMNVEV (reference sequence). CDR3 region: CASSLGLAGGPLDTQYF. The CDR3 DNA follows: TGTGCCAGCAGTTTGGGTTTAGCGGGGGGGCCTTTGGATACGCAGTATTTT.

The rearrangement uses TRBV28 and TRBJ1-2; D gene ambiguous. The CDR3 consists of 13 residues. V lost 4 bases to trimming and J lost 3 bases, with 9 bases between them. Germline-derived CDR1 and CDR2 are MDHEN and SYDVKM. CDR3: CASSYAEDYGYTF. For the CDR3, the DNA is TGTGCCAGCAGTTATGCGGAAGACTATGGCTACACCTTC.